This TCR beta chain was retrieved from a study of response to subunit inactivated influenza vaccine. The study, taken as a whole, reports: The study's authors posited that every seasonal influenza vaccination enlists few new T cells.

One entry per CDR3 protein, called by TCRdb with MiXCR from the RT-PCR reads. The table records under 800,000 distinct CDR3 sequences, around 13% of them present only once. This clonotype was recorded at least ten times. What it binds is not known. This CDR3 region has 12 residues. V lost 5 bases, J lost 6 bases, and 1 base stayed unmatched. CDR1 MNHEY and CDR2 SVGEGT come from the germline V gene. This chain connects TRBV6-2 or TRBV6-3 to TRBJ2-4, with TRBD1 identical over 7 bases. The receptor comes from a man in his fifties or sixties who received an inactivated influenza vaccine. The sequencing used PBMCs from blood, collected approximately 15 days before vaccination. In DNA, the CDR3 is TGTGCCAGCAGTCCAGGGGGAAACATTCAGTACTTC. Translated: CASSPGGNIQYF.